The 27 T cell receptor beta chains below were found in one sample sequenced in a study of blood T cell repertoires in COVID-19. Produced via immunoSEQ multiplex PCR; TCRdb's table is partial and in-frame only. The sample lists 350,000 to 500,000 clones; roughly 88% were seen once. Sequencing used PBMCs or T cells enriched from blood (not recorded which). The receptors shown here come from a young woman who had been exposed to COVID-19.

The gene calls are TRBV4-3 and TRBJ2-2; no clear D. The V end was cut by 0 bases, the J end by 8 bases, with 7 bases between. The germline gives CDR1 LGHNA, CDR2 YSLEER. The CDR3 covers 13 residues. The CDR3: CASSQDLKGELFF. The DNA for the CDR3 is TGCGCCAGCAGCCAAGACCTAAAGGGGGAGCTGTTTTTT.

The count of this clone is one. The chain links TRBV9 to TRBJ1-2; 7 bases are shared with TRBD1. Per germline, CDR1 SGDLS and CDR2 YYNGEE. This CDR3 spans 16 amino acids. Trimming cost V 3 bases and J 6 bases; bases outside gene matches: 14. CDR3 nucleotides: TGTGCCAGCAGCGGCGACAGGGAGCTAGAACTTAATGGCTACACCTTC. Translation: CASSGDRELELNGYTF.

This chain connects TRBV10-3 to TRBJ2-7; 8 positions agree with TRBD2. In germline, CDR1 is ENHRY, CDR2 SYGVKD. This CDR3 is built from 12 residues. With V trimmed by 10 bases and J by 1 base, 3 bases remained unmatched. CDR3 sequence (DNA): TGTGCCACAGCTAGCGGGTCCTACGAGCAGTACTTC. Translated, it gives CATASGSYEQYF.

The chain uses TRBV5-1 and TRBJ1-1; no definite D call. The length of the CDR3 is 14 residues. CDR1 is SGHRS and CDR2 is YFSETQ in the germline V gene. V lost 0 bases and J lost 3, with 9 bases in between. The CDR3 coding sequence is TGCGCCAGCAGCTTGGGGCACAGCTACACTGAAGCTTTCTTT. It is translated as CASSLGHSYTEAFF.

This clone was detected once. J is TRBJ1-4 and V is TRBV10-2; a weak D match, TRBD1 (6 bases). The CDR3 has 15 amino acids. The germline V gene encodes CDR1 WSHSY and CDR2 SAAADI. Deletions cut 2 bases from V and 2 bases from J, with 9 bases between. In DNA form, the CDR3 reads TGCGCCAGCAGTGAGCCGAGGGGGACTAATGAAAAACTGTTTTTT. Protein product: CASSEPRGTNEKLFF.

Regarding this clone: The sample has other DNA sequences that encode this CDR3 too. The chain links TRBV5-5 to TRBJ1-1; D remains unclear. The V and J ends lost 1 base and 0 bases respectively, with 7 bases between them. The germline gives CDR1 SGHKS, CDR2 YYEKEE (reference sequence). The CDR3 totals 14 residues. This chain's CDR3 is CASSLLQMNTEAFF. CDR3 in DNA: TGTGCCAGCAGCTTGTTACAGATGAACACTGAAGCTTTCTTT.

The CDR3 DNA sequence: TGTGCCAGCAGCTCACCACGTACTTCCGCTGGAACTAATGAAAAACTGTTTTTT. Translated: CASSSPRTSAGTNEKLFF. This sequence joins TRBV7-9 and TRBJ1-4; D gene uncertain. From germline, CDR1 is SEHNR and CDR2 FQNEAQ (reference sequence). This CDR3 is built from 18 residues. V was shortened by 4 bases and J by 1 base, with 19 bases between the two germline ends.

This clone was seen more than once but under ten times. V and J are TRBV20-1 and TRBJ1-5; TRBD1 matches 9 bases. V lost 3 bases, J lost 7 bases, and 4 bases stayed unmatched. The CDR3 is 13 amino acids. Germline V gene lookup returns CDR1 DFQATT and CDR2 SNEGSKA (reference sequence). CDR3 DNA: TGCAGTGCTAGTAAGGACAGGGGCCAGCCCCAGCATTTT. This translates into CSASKDRGQPQHF.

The chain employs TRBV27 and TRBJ1-2; D is unresolved. CDR3 length equals 14 residues. CDR1 and CDR2 (germline): MNHEY, SMNVEV (reference sequence). Trimming shortened V by 0 bases and J by 6 bases, and 11 bases separated the two germline ends. The CDR3 sequence is CASSLSRGDDGYTF. The CDR3 DNA reads as TGTGCCAGCAGTTTATCTCGGGGTGACGATGGCTACACCTTC.

This clone was seen just once. This chain links TRBV28 with TRBJ2-7, with 9 bases matching TRBD2. Germline CDR1 is MDHEN and CDR2 is SYDVKM. The ends lost 3 bases at V and 2 bases at J; junction bases unmatched: 2. The CDR3 covers 14 residues. The CDR3 bases are TGTGCCAGCAGTTTTCGGACTAGCGCCTACGAGCAGTACTTC. Protein: CASSFRTSAYEQYF.

The chain couples TRBV12-3 or TRBV12-4 to TRBJ1-1; perhaps TRBD1 as D (6 bases). V was shortened by 7 bases and J by 8 bases, with 14 bases between the two germline ends. The CDR3 loop spans 12 amino acids. The chain's CDR3 is CASKMAGAEAFF. DNA of the CDR3: TGTGCCAGCAAAATGGCGGGGGCCGAAGCTTTCTTT.

CDR3 coding DNA: TGTGCCAGCAGCTTAGGGCTAGCGGGGTCGGAGACCCAGTACTTC. Translating it yields CASSLGLAGSETQYF. The chain recombines TRBV11-3 with TRBJ2-5; 9 bases fit TRBD2. The CDR3 has 15 residues. With V trimmed by 1 base and J by 5 bases, 5 bases remained unmatched. The germline V gene encodes CDR1 SGHNT and CDR2 YENEEA.

This clone was seen more than once but under ten times. V usage is TRBV28 and J usage is TRBJ1-1; D might be TRBD1 (5 bases). Germline CDR1 reads MDHEN; CDR2 reads SYDVKM. Deletions cut 2 bases from V and 5 bases from J, with 12 bases between. The CDR3 runs to 14 residues. The CDR3 nucleotides are TGTGCCAGCAGTTTAGGCTGGGGGAGGACTGAAGCTTTCTTT. Translating it yields CASSLGWGRTEAFF.

CDR3: CSASGYGGSYEQYF. The CDR3 DNA reads TGCAGTGCTAGTGGGTACGGGGGCTCCTACGAGCAGTACTTC. V usage is TRBV20-1 and J usage is TRBJ2-7; D is possibly TRBD2 (6 bases). Trimming stripped 3 bases from V and 0 bases from J, with 12 bases between. This CDR3 spans 14 amino acids. Per germline, CDR1 DFQATT and CDR2 SNEGSKA (reference sequence).

V gene TRBV7-2 combines with J gene TRBJ1-3; 11 positions agree with TRBD1. The junction had 13 bases not matched to a gene; V was cut back by 6 bases and J by 0 bases. The germline V gene encodes CDR1 SGHTA and CDR2 FQGNSA. The CDR3 runs to 19 residues. The CDR3 region has the DNA TGTGCCAGCAGTCCGGGACAGGGGGTCTCCCTCATCTCTGGAAACACCATATATTTT. This sequence encodes CASSPGQGVSLISGNTIYF. The variable domain in full, with the rest retrieved from reference TRBV7-2 and TRBJ1-3, is GAGVSQSPSNKVTEKGKDVELRCDPISGHTALYWYRQSLGQGLEFLIYFQGNSAPDKSGLPSDRFSAERTGGSVSTLTIQRTQQEDSAVYLCASSPGQGVSLISGNTIYFGEGSWLTVV.

This clone was detected only once. The genes are TRBV7-2 and TRBJ1-2; D gene uncertain. The germline CDR1 and CDR2 sequences are SGHTA and FQGNSA. This CDR3 has 12 residues. V was pared by 5 bases and J by 4 bases, with 8 bases between. The CDR3 is CASSPISYGYTF. As DNA, the CDR3 is TGTGCCAGCAGCCCGATCAGCTATGGCTACACCTTC.

V and J are TRBV7-8 and TRBJ2-2; 12 nucleotides agree with TRBD1. The germline V gene has CDR1 SGHVS and CDR2 FQNEAQ. CDR3 length: 19 amino acids. Trimming at V came to 5 bases and at J to 1 base, leaving 11 bases not matched to a gene. CDR3 sequence (DNA): TGTGCCAGCAGCGTTCCGGGACAGGGGGCCTTAAAGAACACCGGGGAGCTGTTTTTT. This encodes CASSVPGQGALKNTGELFF.

The V and J genes are TRBV15 and TRBJ2-7; no firm D call. V dropped 3 bases and J dropped 3 bases, with 6 bases sitting between them. The CDR3 has 12 amino acids. CDR1 LNHNV and CDR2 YYDKDF come from the germline V gene (reference sequence). The CDR3 loop is CATSRTYYEQYF. The CDR3, as DNA: TGTGCCACCAGCAGGACTTACTACGAGCAGTACTTC.

This chain joins TRBV3-1 (or the pseudogene TRBV3-2) and TRBJ2-5, with 8 positions matching TRBD2. V trimming: 0 bases; J trimming: 1 base; junction bases outside the gene matches: 7. Germline CDR1 LGHDT, CDR2 YNNKEL (reference sequence). The CDR3 contains 17 residues. The CDR3 sequence: CASSQDYRGGPQETQYF. The CDR3 coding sequence is TGTGCCAGCAGCCAAGATTACCGCGGGGGGCCCCAAGAGACCCAGTACTTC.

The chain uses TRBV23-1 and TRBJ2-1; 12 nucleotides align to TRBD1. TRBV23-1 is an open reading frame whose function is uncertain. V was pared by 5 bases and J by 6 bases, with 17 bases of the junction left unmatched. The length of the CDR3 is 19 residues. CDR3 sequence: CASSLRDRGPRNPINEQFF. The CDR3 DNA follows: TGCGCCAGCAGTTTGCGGGACAGGGGGCCCCGTAACCCGATCAATGAGCAGTTCTTC.

Here the CDR3 reads CASSLQGLAGEETQYF. In DNA, the CDR3 is TGTGCCAGCTCACTTCAGGGACTAGCGGGGGAAGAGACCCAGTACTTC. The chain joins TRBV18 to TRBJ2-5; 14 positions match TRBD2. V lost 4 bases to trimming and J lost 3 bases; unmatched junction nucleotides: 4. Looked up from germline, CDR1 is KGHSH and CDR2 is LQKENI. The CDR3 spans 16 residues.

CDR3 protein: CASSGTSGTNEQYF. The CDR3 bases are TGTGCCAGCAGCGGGACTAGCGGGACCAACGAGCAGTACTTC. The V and J genes are TRBV7-8 and TRBJ2-7, with 13 bases lining up with TRBD2. The CDR3 sequence is 14 residues long. The V gene's germline CDR1 is SGHVS and CDR2 FQNEAQ. V was clipped by 5 bases and J by 5 bases; unmatched bases: 3.

The V and J genes are TRBV4-3 and TRBJ1-2; TRBD1 might be the D (5 bases). Germline loops: CDR1 LGHNA, CDR2 YSLEER. The CDR3 totals 15 residues. The V and J ends lost 0 bases and 8 bases respectively, with 16 bases between them. The CDR3 sequence: CASSQDFGSGDGYTF. The DNA of the CDR3 is TGCGCCAGCAGCCAAGATTTCGGAAGCGGGGACGGCTACACCTTC.

V is TRBV2 and J is TRBJ2-7, with a tentative D call TRBD1 (6 bases). V was trimmed by 7 bases and J by 0 bases, leaving 19 bases between them. Germline-derived CDR1 and CDR2 are SNHLY and FYNNEI. The CDR3 loop spans 16 amino acids. The CDR3 region is CASMGTGTLGSYEQYF. CDR3 coding DNA: TGTGCCAGCATGGGGACCGGGACACTTGGCTCCTACGAGCAGTACTTC.

This chain uses TRBV5-1 with TRBJ2-5, with 10 nucleotides matching TRBD2. The germline V gene has CDR1 SGHRS and CDR2 YFSETQ. V gave up 0 bases and J gave up 5 bases; unmatched junction bases: 7. This CDR3 region has 16 residues. Here the CDR3 reads CASSLALAGVGETQYF. The DNA for the CDR3 is TGCGCCAGCAGCTTGGCCCTAGCGGGAGTCGGGGAGACCCAGTACTTC.

The count of this clone is one. J is TRBJ2-5 and V is TRBV10-3, with D possibly TRBD2 on 6 matching bases. V was clipped by 0 bases and J by 2 bases, with 10 bases between them. Germline V gives CDR1 ENHRY, CDR2 SYGVKD. This CDR3 contains 15 residues. Here the CDR3 reads CAISESGDSQETQYF. CDR3 nucleotides: TGTGCCATCAGTGAGTCTGGGGACTCTCAAGAGACCCAGTACTTC.

The rearrangement joins TRBV10-1 to TRBJ2-7; no reliable D call. Germline V gene lookup returns CDR1 WNHNN and CDR2 SYGVQD (reference sequence). The CDR3 runs to 14 residues. With 3 bases removed from V and 0 bases from J, the gap between germline ends came to 9 bases. The CDR3 DNA reads TGCGCCAGCAGTGAAAGAGGTGTCTCCTACGAGCAGTACTTC. It codes for CASSERGVSYEQYF.